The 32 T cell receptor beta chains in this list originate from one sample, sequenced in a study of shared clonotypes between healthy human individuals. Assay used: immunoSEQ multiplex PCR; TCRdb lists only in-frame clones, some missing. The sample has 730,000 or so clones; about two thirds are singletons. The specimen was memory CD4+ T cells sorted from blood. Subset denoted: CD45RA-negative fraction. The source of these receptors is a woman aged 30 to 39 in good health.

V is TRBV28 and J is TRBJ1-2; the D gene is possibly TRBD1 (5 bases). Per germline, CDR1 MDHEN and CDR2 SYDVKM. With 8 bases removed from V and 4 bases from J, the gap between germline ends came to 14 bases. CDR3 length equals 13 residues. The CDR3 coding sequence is TGTGCCAGCGGGAAGGGGAGGAGCTATGGCTACACCTTC. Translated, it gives CASGKGRSYGYTF.

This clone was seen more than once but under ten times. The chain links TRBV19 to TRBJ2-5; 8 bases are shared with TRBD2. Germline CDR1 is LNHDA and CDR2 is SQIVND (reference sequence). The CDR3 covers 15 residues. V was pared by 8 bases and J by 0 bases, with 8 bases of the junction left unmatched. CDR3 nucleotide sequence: TGTGCCAGTGCAAACGGGAGGGCTTACCAAGAGACCCAGTACTTC. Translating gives CASANGRAYQETQYF.

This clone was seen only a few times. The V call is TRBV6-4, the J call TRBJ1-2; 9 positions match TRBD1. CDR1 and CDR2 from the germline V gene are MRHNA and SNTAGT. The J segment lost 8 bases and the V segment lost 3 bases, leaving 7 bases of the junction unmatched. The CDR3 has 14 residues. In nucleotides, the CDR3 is TGTGCCAGCAGTGAGACAGGGGGAGTGGGAGGCTACACCTTC. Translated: CASSETGGVGGYTF.

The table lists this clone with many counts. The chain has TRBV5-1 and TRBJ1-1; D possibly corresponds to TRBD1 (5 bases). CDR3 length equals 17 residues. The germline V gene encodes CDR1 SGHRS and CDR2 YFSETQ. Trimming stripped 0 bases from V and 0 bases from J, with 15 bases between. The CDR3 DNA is TGCGCCAGCAGCTTGGCCGTGGGGAGGGGTATGAACACTGAAGCTTTCTTT. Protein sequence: CASSLAVGRGMNTEAFF.

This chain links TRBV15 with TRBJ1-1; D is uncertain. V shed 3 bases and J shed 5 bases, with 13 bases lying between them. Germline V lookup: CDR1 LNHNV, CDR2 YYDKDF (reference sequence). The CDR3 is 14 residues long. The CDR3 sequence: CATSSQHTRTEAFF. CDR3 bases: TGTGCCACCAGCAGTCAACATACACGTACTGAAGCTTTCTTT.

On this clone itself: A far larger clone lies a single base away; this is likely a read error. The CDR3 DNA follows: TGCGGCGTCCTTGGAAGTTTCGGGATGAACACTGAAGCTTTCTTT. Its protein product is CGVLGSFGMNTEAFF. The chain uses TRBV29-1 and TRBJ1-1; D remains ambiguous. The CDR3 sequence is 15 residues long. CDR1 is SQVTM, CDR2 ANQGSEA, per germline. Full variable domain (missing parts from reference TRBV29-1 and TRBJ1-1): SAVISQKPSRDICQRGTSLTIQCQVDSQVTMMFWYRQQPGQSLTLIATANQGSEATYESGFVIDKFPISRPNLTFSTLTVSNMSPEDSSIYLCGVLGSFGMNTEAFFGQGTRLTVV.

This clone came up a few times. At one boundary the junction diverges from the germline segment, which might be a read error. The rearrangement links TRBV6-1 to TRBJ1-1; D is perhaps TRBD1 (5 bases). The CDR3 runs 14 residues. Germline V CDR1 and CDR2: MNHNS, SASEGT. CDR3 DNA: TGTGCCAGCAGGGAAGGACGGCTAGGGGCTGAAGCTTTCTTT. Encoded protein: CASREGRLGAEAFF.

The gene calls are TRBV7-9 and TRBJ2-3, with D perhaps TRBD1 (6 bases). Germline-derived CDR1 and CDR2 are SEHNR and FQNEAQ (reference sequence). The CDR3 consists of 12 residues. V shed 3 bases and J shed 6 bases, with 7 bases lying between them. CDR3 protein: CASSLDSDTQYF. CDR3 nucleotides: TGTGCCAGCAGCTTGGACAGTGATACGCAGTATTTT. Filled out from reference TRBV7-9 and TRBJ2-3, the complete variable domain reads DTGVSQNPRHKITKRGQNVTFRCDPISEHNRLYWYRQTLGQGPEFLTYFQNEAQLEKSRLLSDRFSAERPKGSFSTLEIQRTEQGDSAMYLCASSLDSDTQYFGPGTRLTVL.

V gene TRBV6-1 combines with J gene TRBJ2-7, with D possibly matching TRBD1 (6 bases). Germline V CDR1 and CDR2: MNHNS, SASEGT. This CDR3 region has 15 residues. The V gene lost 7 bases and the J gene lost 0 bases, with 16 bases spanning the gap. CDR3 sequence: CASNALGQSSYEQYF. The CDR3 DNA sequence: TGTGCCAGCAACGCCCTCGGACAGAGCTCCTACGAGCAGTACTTC.

Here the CDR3 reads CATSVQGLGTQYF. CDR3 in DNA: TGTGCCACCAGCGTACAGGGGCTTGGGACCCAGTACTTC. V usage is TRBV15 and J usage is TRBJ2-5; 7 nucleotides agree with TRBD1. The CDR3 has 13 residues. V lost 5 bases, J lost 7 bases, and 7 bases stayed unmatched. Germline loops: CDR1 LNHNV, CDR2 YYDKDF (reference sequence). Full variable domain (missing parts from reference TRBV15 and TRBJ2-5): DAMVIQNPRYQVTQFGKPVTLSCSQTLNHNVMYWYQQKSSQAPKLLFHYYDKDFNNEADTPDNFQSRRPNTSFCFLDIRSPGLGDTAMYLCATSVQGLGTQYFGPGTRLLVL.

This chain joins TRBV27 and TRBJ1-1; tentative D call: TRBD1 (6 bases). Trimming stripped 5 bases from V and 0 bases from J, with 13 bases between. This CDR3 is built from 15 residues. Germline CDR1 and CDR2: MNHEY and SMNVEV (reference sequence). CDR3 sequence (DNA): TGTGCCAGCAGTCCGTGGACAGCCCTGAACACTGAAGCTTTCTTT. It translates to CASSPWTALNTEAFF.

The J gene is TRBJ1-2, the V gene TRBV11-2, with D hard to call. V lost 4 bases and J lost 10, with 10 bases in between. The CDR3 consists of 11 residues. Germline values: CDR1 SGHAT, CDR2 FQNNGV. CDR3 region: CASSSRVVYTF. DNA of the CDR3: TGTGCCAGCAGCTCGAGAGTTGTCTACACCTTC.

The CDR3 region has the DNA TGTGCCAGCAGTGAATTCGACCCCACCCGAACTAGCACAGATACGCAGTATTTT. The encoded protein is CASSEFDPTRTSTDTQYF. The J gene is TRBJ2-3, the V gene TRBV25-1, with D unclear. CDR3 length: 18 amino acids. CDR1 and CDR2 from the germline V gene are MGHDK and SYGVNS. Trimming removed 1 base at V and 0 bases at J, with 17 bases between.

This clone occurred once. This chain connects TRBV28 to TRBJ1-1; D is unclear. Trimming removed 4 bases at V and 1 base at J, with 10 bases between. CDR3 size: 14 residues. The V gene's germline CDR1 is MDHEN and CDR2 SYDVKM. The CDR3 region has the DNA TGTGCCAGCAGTTCCCGGCCTAAGAACACTGAAGCTTTCTTT. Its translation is CASSSRPKNTEAFF.

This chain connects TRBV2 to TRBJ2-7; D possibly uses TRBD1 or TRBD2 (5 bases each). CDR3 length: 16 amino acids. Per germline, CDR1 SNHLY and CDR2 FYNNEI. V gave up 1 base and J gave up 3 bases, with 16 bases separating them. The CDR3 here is CASSEGRDPSFYEQYF. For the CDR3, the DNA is TGTGCCAGCAGTGAAGGTCGGGACCCAAGTTTCTACGAGCAGTACTTC.

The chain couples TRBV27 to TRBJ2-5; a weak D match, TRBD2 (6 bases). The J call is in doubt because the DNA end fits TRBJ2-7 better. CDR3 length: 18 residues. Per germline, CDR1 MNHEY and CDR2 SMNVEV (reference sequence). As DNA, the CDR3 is TGTGCCAGCAGTTTACTCTCCCCTGCTCGGATCGCGGGGTACGAGCAGTACTTC. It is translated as CASSLLSPARIAGYEQYF.

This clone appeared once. The CDR3 region has the DNA TGTGCCAGCAGCTTAGGCGTGGGACTCCAAGAGACCCAGTACTTC. It specifies CASSLGVGLQETQYF. This sequence joins TRBV11-3 and TRBJ2-5; a weak D match, TRBD2 (6 bases). In germline, CDR1 is SGHNT, CDR2 YENEEA. V gave up 1 base and J gave up 1 base, with 10 bases separating them. The CDR3 contains 15 residues.

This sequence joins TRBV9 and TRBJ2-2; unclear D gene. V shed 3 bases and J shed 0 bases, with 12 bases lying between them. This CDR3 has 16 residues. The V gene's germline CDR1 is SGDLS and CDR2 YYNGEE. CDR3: CASSAYLIANTGELFF. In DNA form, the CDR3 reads TGTGCCAGCAGCGCATACTTAATCGCGAACACCGGGGAGCTGTTTTTT.

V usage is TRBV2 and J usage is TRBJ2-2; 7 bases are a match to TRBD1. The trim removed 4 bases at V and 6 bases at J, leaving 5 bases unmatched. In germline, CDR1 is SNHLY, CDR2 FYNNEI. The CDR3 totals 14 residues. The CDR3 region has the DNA TGTGCCAGCAGTGGTAGACAGGGCCCCGGGGAGCTGTTTTTT. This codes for CASSGRQGPGELFF.

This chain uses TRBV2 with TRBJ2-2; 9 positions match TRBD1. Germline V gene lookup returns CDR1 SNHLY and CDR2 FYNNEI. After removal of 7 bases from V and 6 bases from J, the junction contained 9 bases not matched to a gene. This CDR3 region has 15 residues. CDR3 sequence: CASTHRGLRAGELFF. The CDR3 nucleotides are TGTGCCAGCACCCACAGGGGGCTACGAGCCGGGGAGCTGTTTTTT.

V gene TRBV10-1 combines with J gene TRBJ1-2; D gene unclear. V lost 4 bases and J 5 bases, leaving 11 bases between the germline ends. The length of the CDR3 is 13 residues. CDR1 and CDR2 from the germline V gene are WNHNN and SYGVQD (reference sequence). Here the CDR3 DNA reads TGCGCCAGCAGTGCTGGTCAGAAGTATGGCTACACCTTC. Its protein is CASSAGQKYGYTF.

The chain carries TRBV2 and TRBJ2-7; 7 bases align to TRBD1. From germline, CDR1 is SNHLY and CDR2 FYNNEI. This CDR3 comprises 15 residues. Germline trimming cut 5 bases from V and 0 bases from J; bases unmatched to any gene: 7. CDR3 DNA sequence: TGTGCCAGCAGTCGGGGACAGATGAGCTCCTACGAGCAGTACTTC. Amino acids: CASSRGQMSSYEQYF.

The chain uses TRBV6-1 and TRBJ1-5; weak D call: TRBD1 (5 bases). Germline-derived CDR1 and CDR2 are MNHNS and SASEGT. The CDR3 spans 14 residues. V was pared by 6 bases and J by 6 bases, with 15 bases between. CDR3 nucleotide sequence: TGTGCCAGCAGGCAGGCCGACACAGGTCAGCCCCAGCATTTT. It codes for CASRQADTGQPQHF.

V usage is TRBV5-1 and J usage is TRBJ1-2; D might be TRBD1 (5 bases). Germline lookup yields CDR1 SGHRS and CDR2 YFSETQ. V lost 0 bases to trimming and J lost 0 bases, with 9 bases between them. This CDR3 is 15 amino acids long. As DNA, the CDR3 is TGCGCCAGCAGCTTGGGACAGCCTACTAACTATGGCTACACCTTC. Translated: CASSLGQPTNYGYTF.

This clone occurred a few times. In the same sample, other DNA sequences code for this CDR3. The DNA of the CDR3 is TGTGCCAGCACCGGAACAGATACGCAGTATTTT. This gives the protein CASTGTDTQYF. The rearrangement links TRBV2 to TRBJ2-3; D remains ambiguous. The CDR3 length is 11 residues. Between the trimmed V and J ends, which lost 7 bases and 3 bases, there was a span of 5 bases. Germline CDR1 reads SNHLY; CDR2 reads FYNNEI.

The CDR3 bases are TGTGCCAGCATCCGACAGGCCCACAATCAGCCCCAGCATTTT. Its protein is CASIRQAHNQPQHF. The V call is TRBV27, the J call TRBJ1-5; D possibly corresponds to TRBD1 (6 bases). Trimming took off 7 bases at V and 3 bases at J, with 13 bases between the two ends. The CDR3 totals 14 residues. In germline, CDR1 is MNHEY, CDR2 SMNVEV (reference sequence).

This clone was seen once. The CDR3 sequence: CASSHPPGLAGDEQYF. The CDR3 bases are TGCGCCAGCAGCCACCCCCCGGGACTAGCGGGAGACGAGCAGTACTTC. The genes are TRBV4-1 and TRBJ2-7; 14 bases agree with TRBD2. The CDR3 has 16 residues. The germline V gene has CDR1 MGHRA and CDR2 YSYEKL. V gave up 3 bases and J gave up 5 bases; unmatched junction bases: 6.

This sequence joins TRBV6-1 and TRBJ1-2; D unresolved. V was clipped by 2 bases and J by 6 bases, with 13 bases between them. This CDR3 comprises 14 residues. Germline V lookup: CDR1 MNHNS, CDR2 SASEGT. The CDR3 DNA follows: TGTGCCAGCAGTGAACATGTAAGGGTTCATGGCTACACCTTC. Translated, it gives CASSEHVRVHGYTF.

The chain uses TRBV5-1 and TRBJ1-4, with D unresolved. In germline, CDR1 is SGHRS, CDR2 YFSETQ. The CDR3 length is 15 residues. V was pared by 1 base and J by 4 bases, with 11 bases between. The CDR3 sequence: CASSLFGSDNEKLFF. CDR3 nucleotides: TGCGCCAGCAGCTTGTTTGGGTCAGATAATGAAAAACTGTTTTTT.

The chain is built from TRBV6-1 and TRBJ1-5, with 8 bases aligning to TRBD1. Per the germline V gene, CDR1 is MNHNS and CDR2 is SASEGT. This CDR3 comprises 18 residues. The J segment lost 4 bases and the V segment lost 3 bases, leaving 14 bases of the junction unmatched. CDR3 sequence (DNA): TGTGCCAGCAGTGAGTTGCAGGGGGCCACCAAGGTGAATCAGCCCCAGCATTTT. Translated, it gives CASSELQGATKVNQPQHF.

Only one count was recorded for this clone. The CDR3 region is CASRPGTGRNTEAFF. The CDR3 region has the DNA TGTGCCAGCAGGCCCGGGACCGGTAGAAACACTGAAGCTTTCTTT. This sequence joins TRBV27 and TRBJ1-1; a possible D gene is TRBD1 (5 bases). The CDR3 is 15 amino acids. Trimming removed 6 bases from V and 2 bases from J, with 16 bases in between. Germline assignment: CDR1 MNHEY and CDR2 SMNVEV (reference sequence).

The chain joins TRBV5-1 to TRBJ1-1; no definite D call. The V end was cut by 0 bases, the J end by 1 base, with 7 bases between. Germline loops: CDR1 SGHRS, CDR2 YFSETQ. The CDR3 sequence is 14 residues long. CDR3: CASSLVAENTEAFF. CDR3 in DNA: TGCGCCAGCAGCTTGGTTGCGGAGAACACTGAAGCTTTCTTT.